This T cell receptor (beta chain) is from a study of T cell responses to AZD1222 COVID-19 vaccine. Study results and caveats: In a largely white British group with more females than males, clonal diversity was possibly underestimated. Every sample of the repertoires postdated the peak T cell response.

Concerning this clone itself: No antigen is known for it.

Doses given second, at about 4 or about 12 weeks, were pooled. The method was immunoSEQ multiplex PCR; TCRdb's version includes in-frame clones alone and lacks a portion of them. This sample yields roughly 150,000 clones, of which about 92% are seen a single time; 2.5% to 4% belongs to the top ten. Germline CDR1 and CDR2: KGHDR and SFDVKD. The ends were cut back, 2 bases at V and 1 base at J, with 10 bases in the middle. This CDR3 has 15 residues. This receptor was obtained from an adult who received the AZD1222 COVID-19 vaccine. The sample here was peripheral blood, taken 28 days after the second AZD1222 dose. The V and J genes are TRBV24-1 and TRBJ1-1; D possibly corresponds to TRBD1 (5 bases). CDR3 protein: CATSDSKTGNTEAFF. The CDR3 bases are TGTGCCACCAGTGATTCCAAAACAGGGAACACTGAAGCTTTCTTT.